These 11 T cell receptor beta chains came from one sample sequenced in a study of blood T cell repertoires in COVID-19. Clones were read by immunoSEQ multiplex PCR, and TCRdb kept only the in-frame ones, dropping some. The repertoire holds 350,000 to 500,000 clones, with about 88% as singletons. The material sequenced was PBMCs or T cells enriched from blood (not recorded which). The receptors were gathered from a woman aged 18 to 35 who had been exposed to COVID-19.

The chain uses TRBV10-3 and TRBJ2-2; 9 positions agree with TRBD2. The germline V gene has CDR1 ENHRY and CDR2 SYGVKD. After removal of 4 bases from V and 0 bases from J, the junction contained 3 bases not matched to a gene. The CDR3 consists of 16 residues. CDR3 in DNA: TGTGCCATCAGTGCCGGACTAGCGACGAACACCGGGGAGCTGTTTTTT. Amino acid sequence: CAISAGLATNTGELFF.

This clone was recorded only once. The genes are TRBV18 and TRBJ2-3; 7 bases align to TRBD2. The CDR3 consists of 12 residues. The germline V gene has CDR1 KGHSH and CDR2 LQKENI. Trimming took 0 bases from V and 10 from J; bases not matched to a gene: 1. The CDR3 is CASSPPSGAQYF. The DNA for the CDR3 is TGTGCCAGCTCACCACCAAGCGGGGCGCAGTATTTT.

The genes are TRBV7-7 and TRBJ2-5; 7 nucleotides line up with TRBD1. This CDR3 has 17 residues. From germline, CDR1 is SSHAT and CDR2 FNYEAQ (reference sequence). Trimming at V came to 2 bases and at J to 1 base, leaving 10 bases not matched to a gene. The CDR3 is CASSLLGRQGVQETQYF. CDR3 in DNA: TGTGCCAGCAGCTTACTTGGGCGCCAGGGGGTCCAAGAGACCCAGTACTTC.

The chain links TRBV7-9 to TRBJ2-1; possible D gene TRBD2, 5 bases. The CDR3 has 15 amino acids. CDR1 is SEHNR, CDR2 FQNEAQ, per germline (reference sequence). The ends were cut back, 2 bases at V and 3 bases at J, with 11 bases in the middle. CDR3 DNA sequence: TGTGCCAGCAGCTTAACGACGGGGAGCTACAATGAGCAGTTCTTC. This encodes CASSLTTGSYNEQFF. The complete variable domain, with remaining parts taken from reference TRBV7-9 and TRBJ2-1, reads DTGVSQNPRHKITKRGQNVTFRCDPISEHNRLYWYRQTLGQGPEFLTYFQNEAQLEKSRLLSDRFSAERPKGSFSTLEIQRTEQGDSAMYLCASSLTTGSYNEQFFGPGTRLTVL.

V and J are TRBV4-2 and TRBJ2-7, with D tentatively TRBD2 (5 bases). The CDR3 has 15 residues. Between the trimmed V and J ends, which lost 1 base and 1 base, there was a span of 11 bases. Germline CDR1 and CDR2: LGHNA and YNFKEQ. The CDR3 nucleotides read TGTGCCAGCAGCCAAGTACGGGCGGGTTCCTACGAGCAGTACTTC. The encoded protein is CASSQVRAGSYEQYF.

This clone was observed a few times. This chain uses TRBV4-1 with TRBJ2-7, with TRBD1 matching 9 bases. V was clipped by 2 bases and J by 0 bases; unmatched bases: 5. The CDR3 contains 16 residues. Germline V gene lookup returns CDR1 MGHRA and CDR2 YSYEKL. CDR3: CASSQPTGGSSYEQYF. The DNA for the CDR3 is TGCGCCAGCAGCCAACCCACAGGGGGCAGCTCCTACGAGCAGTACTTC.

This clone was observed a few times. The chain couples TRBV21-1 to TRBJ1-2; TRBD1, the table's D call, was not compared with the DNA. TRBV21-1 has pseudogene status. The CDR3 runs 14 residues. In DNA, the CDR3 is TGTGCCAGCAGCAAATGGTCTCCCCAGGGGGGCTACACCTTC. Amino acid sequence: CASSKWSPQGGYTF.

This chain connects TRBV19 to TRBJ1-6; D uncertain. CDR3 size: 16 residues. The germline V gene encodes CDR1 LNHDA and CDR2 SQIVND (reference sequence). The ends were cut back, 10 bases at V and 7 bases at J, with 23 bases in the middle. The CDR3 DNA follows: TGTGCCACAGCCCCGGCGGATACCCAAAGGAATTCACCCCTCCACTTT. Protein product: CATAPADTQRNSPLHF.

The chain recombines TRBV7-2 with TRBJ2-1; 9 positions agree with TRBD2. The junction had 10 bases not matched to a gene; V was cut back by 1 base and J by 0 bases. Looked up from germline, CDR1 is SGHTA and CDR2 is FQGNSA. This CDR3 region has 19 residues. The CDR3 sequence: CASSLVGVLAGTSYNEQFF. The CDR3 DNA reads TGTGCCAGCAGCTTAGTGGGCGTGCTAGCGGGGACCTCCTACAATGAGCAGTTCTTC. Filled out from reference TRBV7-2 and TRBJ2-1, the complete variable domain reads GAGVSQSPSNKVTEKGKDVELRCDPISGHTALYWYRQSLGQGLEFLIYFQGNSAPDKSGLPSDRFSAERTGGSVSTLTIQRTQQEDSAVYLCASSLVGVLAGTSYNEQFFGPGTRLTVL.

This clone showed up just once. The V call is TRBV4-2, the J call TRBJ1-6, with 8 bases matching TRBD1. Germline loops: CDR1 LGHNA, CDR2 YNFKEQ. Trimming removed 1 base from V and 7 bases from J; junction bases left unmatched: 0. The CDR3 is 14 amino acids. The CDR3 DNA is TGTGCCAGCAGCCAAGGGGACAGGAATTCACCCCTCCACTTT. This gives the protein CASSQGDRNSPLHF.

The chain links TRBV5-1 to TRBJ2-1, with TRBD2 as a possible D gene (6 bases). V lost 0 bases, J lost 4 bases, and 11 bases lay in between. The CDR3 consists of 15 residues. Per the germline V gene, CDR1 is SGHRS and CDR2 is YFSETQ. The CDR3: CASSLAGSGYNEQFF. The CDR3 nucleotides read TGCGCCAGCAGCTTGGCGGGTAGCGGTTACAATGAGCAGTTCTTC.